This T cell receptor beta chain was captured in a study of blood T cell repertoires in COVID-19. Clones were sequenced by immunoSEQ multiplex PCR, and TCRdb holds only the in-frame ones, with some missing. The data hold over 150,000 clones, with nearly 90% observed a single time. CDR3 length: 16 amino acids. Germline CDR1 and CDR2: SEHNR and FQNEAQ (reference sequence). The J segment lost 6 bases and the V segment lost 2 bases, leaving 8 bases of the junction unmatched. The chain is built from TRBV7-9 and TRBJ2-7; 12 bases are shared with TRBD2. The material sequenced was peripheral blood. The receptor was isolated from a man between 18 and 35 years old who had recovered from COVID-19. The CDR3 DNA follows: TGTGCCAGCAGCTTAATAGGGCTAGCGGGAGGGCCCGAGCAGTACTTC. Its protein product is CASSLIGLAGGPEQYF. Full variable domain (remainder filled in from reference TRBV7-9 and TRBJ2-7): DTGVSQNPRHKITKRGQNVTFRCDPISEHNRLYWYRQTLGQGPEFLTYFQNEAQLEKSRLLSDRFSAERPKGSFSTLEIQRTEQGDSAMYLCASSLIGLAGGPEQYFGPGTRLTVT.